This entry describes one T cell receptor beta chain. This record belongs to a study of cytomegalovirus exposure and HLA in healthy donors. PCR employed 60 Vbeta and 13 Jbeta primers. Libraries were prepared by immunoSEQ multiplex PCR; TCRdb keeps only in-frame clonotypes and omits some of them. The sample carries some 200,000 clones, around three quarters recorded once. Trimming cost V 1 base and J 7 bases; bases outside gene matches: 4. The CDR3 totals 14 residues. From germline, CDR1 is SGHVS and CDR2 FNYEAQ. The sequence came from a man aged 40-55 years in good health and CMV-seronegative. This rearrangement joins TRBV7-6 to TRBJ2-1; TRBD1 aligns across 7 bases. The sequenced sample consisted of PBMCs. CDR3 nucleotide sequence: TGTGCCAGCAGCTTAGAGGGGGCGAGGAATGAGCAGTTCTTC. Translation gives CASSLEGARNEQFF.